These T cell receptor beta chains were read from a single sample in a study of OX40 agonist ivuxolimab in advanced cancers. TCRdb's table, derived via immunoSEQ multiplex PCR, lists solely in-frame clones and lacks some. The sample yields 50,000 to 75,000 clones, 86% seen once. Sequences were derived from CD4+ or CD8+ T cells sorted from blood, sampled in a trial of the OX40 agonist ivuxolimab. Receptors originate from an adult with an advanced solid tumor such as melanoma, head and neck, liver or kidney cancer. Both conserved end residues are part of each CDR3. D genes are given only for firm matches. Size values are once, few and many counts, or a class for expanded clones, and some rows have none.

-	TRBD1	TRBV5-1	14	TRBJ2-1	CASSLRDRVSEQFF	TGCGCCAGCAGCCTCAGAGACAGGGTTAGTGAGCAGTTCTTC
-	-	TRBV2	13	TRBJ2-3	CASSEIWGNTQYF	TGTGCCAGCAGTGAGATTTGGGGAAATACGCAGTATTTT
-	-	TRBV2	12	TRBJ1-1	CASSDSGVEAFF	TGTGCCAGCAGTGATTCGGGGGTTGAAGCTTTCTTT
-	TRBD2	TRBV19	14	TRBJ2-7	CASSIRLAAYEQYF	TGTGCCAGTAGTATCCGACTAGCCGCATACGAGCAGTACTTC
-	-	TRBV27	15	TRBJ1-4	CASSLFYGVGEKLFF	TGTGCCAGCAGTTTGTTCTACGGGGTGGGTGAAAAACTGTTTTTT
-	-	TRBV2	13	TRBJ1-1	CASSWTRNTEAFF	TGTGCCAGCAGCTGGACACGGAACACTGAAGCTTTCTTT
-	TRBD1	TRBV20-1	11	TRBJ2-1	CSARPGGEQFF	TGCAGTGCTCGACCAGGGGGCGAGCAGTTCTTC
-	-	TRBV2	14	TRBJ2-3	CASSRAGWTDTQYF	TGTGCCAGCAGTCGGGCAGGGTGGACAGATACGCAGTATTTT
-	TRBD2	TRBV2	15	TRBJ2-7	CASRERTSGSYEQYF	TGTGCCAGCAGAGAAAGGACTAGCGGCTCCTACGAGCAGTACTTC
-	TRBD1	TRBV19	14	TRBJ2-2	CASRRDRDTGELFF	TGTGCCAGTCGCCGGGACAGGGACACCGGGGAGCTGTTTTTT
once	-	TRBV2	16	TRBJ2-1	CASSPLTMSSYNEQFF	TGTGCCAGCAGCCCTCTTACTATGAGCTCCTACAATGAGCAGTTCTTC
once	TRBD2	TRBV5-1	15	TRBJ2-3	CASRRLAGAGDTQYF	TGCGCCAGCAGGAGACTAGCGGGAGCCGGAGATACGCAGTATTTT
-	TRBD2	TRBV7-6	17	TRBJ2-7	CASSPLPSLAGVGEQYF	TGTGCCAGCAGCCCGCTCCCCTCGCTAGCGGGAGTGGGGGAGCAGTACTTC
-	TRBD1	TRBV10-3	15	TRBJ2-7	CAISEPGTGDYEQYF	TGTGCCATCAGTGAGCCTGGGACAGGGGACTACGAGCAGTACTTC
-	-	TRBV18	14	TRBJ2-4	CASSPDRAKNIQYF	TGTGCCAGCTCTCCGGACAGAGCCAAAAACATTCAGTACTTC
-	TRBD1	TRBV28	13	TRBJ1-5	CASRTGWNQPQHF	TGTGCCAGCCGGACAGGCTGGAATCAGCCCCAGCATTTT
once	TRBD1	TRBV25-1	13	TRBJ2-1	CASQGAFGNEQFF	TGTGCCAGCCAGGGGGCCTTTGGCAATGAGCAGTTCTTC
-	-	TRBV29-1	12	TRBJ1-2	CSASQGDYGYTF	TGCAGCGCCTCACAGGGAGACTATGGCTACACCTTC
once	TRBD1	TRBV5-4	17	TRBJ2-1	CASSLLGQGALYNEQFF	TGTGCCAGCAGCTTGCTAGGGCAGGGGGCGCTATACAATGAGCAGTTCTTC
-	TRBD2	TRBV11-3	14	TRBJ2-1	CASSFDGGYNEQFF	TGTGCCAGCAGCTTCGACGGGGGGTACAATGAGCAGTTCTTC
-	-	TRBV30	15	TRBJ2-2	CAWSGGGQTTGELFF	TGTGCCTGGAGTGGGGGAGGACAGACCACCGGGGAGCTGTTTTTT
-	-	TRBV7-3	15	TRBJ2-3	CASSVGVTSTDTQYF	TGTGCCAGCAGCGTCGGAGTGACTAGCACAGATACGCAGTATTTT
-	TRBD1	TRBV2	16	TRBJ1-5	CASSGLGTGGNQPQHF	TGTGCCAGCAGCGGCTTGGGGACAGGGGGCAATCAGCCCCAGCATTTT
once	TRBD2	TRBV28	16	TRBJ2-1	CASSGYSGSSYNEQFF	TGTGCCAGCAGTGGTTATAGCGGGAGCTCATACAATGAGCAGTTCTTC
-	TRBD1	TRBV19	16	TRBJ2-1	CASSISAAGTGDEQFF	TGTGCCAGTAGTATCTCCGCAGCCGGGACAGGGGATGAGCAGTTCTTC
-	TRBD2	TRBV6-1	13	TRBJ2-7	CATLGLAGDEQYF	TGTGCCACCCTGGGACTAGCGGGAGACGAGCAGTACTTC
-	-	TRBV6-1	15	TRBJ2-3	CASSVRAPSFDTQYF	TGTGCCAGCAGCGTCCGGGCTCCATCTTTCGATACGCAGTATTTT
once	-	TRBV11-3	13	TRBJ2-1	CASSSRRGSEQFF	TGTGCCAGCAGCTCCAGAAGGGGATCTGAGCAGTTCTTC
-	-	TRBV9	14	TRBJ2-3	CASSPMLAPDTQYF	TGTGCCAGCAGCCCCATGCTAGCCCCAGATACGCAGTATTTT
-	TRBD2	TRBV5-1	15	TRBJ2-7	CASTSTTSGSVEQYF	TGCGCCAGCACGTCTACCACTAGCGGGAGCGTCGAGCAGTACTTC
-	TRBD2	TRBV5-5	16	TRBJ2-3	CASSLSAGGSTDTQYF	TGTGCCAGCAGCTTGAGTGCGGGGGGTAGCACAGATACGCAGTATTTT
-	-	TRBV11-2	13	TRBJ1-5	CASSLVGNQPQHF	TGTGCCAGCAGCTTAGTGGGCAATCAGCCCCAGCATTTT